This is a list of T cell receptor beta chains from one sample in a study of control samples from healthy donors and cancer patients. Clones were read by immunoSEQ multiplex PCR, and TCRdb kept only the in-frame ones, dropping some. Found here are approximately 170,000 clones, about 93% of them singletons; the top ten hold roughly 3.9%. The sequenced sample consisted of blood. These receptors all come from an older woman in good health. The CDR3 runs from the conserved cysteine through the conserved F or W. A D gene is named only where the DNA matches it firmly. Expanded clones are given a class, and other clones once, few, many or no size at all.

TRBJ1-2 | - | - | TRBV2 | TGTGCCAGCAGTGAGCGGGCTAACTATGGCTACACCTTC | CASSERANYGYTF
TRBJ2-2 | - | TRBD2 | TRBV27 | TGTGCCAGCAGTTTATTCGGGGGGGAAGGCGGGGAGCTGTTTTTT | CASSLFGGEGGELFF
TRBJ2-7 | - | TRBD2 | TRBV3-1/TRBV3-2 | TGTGCCAGCAGCCAAGGCCGGACTAGCGGGGGGCCTCACTACGAGCAGTACTTC | CASSQGRTSGGPHYEQYF
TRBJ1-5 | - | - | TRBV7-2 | TGTGCCAGCAGCTTAGAGGCTCAGCCCCAGCATTTT | CASSLEAQPQHF
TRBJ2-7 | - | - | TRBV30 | TGTGCCTGGAACCCGGGCCCGAGCTCCTACGAGCAGTACTTC | CAWNPGPSSYEQYF
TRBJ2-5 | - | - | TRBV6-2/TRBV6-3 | TGTGCCAGCAGTTACTCTTGGGCGGGAATGGGAGAGACCCAGTACTTC | CASSYSWAGMGETQYF
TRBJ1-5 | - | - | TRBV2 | TGTGCCATCCGAGGACAGATTAGCAATCAGCCCCAGCATTTT | CAIRGQISNQPQHF
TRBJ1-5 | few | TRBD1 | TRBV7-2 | TGTGCCAGCAGCTGGGGAACAGGGGGCGGCCAGCCCCAGCATTTT | CASSWGTGGGQPQHF
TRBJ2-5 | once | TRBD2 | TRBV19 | TGTGCCAGTAGTATCAGAGCGGGGGAAGAGACCCAGTACTTC | CASSIRAGEETQYF
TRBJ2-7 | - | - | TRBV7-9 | TGTGCCAGCAGCTCTAGGTCGGGGCGTACCGAGCAGTACTTC | CASSSRSGRTEQYF
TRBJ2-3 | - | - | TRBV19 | TGTGCCAGTAGTATCCGGCCTACAGATACGCAGTATTTT | CASSIRPTDTQYF
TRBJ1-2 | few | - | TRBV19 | TGTGCCAGTACCTCCGGGACACCTCGTTATGGCTACACCTTC | CASTSGTPRYGYTF
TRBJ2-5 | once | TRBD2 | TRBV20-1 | TGCAGTGCTAGTATCACTAGCGGGGGAGAGACCCAGTACTTC | CSASITSGGETQYF
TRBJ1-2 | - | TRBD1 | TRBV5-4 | TGTGCCAGCAGCGACGACAGGGTCGGCTACACCTTC | CASSDDRVGYTF
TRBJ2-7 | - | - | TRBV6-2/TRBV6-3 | TGTGCCAGCAGTTACTTGTCCAGCGAGCAGTACTTC | CASSYLSSEQYF
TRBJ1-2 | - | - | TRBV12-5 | TGTGCTAGTGGTTTGGCCGCACGAAAAATCGAGGAAACCTTC | CASGLAARKIEETF
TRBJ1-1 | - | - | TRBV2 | TGTGCCAGCAGTGAAGCAGGAGGGTGGGAGAACACTGAAGCTTTCTTT | CASSEAGGWENTEAFF